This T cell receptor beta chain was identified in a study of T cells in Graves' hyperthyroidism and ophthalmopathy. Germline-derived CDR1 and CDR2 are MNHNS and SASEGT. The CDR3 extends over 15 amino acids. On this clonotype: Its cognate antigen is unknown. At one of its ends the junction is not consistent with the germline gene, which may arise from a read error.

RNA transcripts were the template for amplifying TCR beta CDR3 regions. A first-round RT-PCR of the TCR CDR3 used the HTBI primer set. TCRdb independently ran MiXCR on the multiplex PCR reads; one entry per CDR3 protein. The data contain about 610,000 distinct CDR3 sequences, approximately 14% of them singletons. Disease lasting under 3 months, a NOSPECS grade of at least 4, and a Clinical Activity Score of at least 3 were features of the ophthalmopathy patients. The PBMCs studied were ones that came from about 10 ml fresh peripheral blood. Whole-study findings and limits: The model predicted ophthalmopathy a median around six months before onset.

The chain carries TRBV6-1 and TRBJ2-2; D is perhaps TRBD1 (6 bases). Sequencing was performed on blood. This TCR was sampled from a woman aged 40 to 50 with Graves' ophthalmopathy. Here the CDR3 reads CARSETGWDTGELFF. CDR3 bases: TGTGCCAGGAGTGAAACAGGGTGGGACACCGGGGAGCTGTTTTTT.